This is a list of T cell receptor beta chains from one sample in a study of early stage breast cancer tumors. The table came from immunoSEQ multiplex PCR; TCRdb's copy has only in-frame clones and leaves some out. The data contain about 9,400 clones, around 71% of them seen just once; the ten biggest clones take up roughly 7%. The sequenced sample consisted of breast tumor tissue. These receptors were collected from a person aged 45 to 59 with breast cancer. Each CDR3 is given with its conserved first and last residue. The order of the fields is V gene, D gene, J gene, clone size, CDR3 DNA, CDR3 protein. D genes are given only for firm matches. Only some rows state a clone size, as once, few, many or a class for expanded clones.

>TRBV9|-|TRBJ2-2|-
TGTGCCAGCAGCGTAACGAATAGGACTTCGAACACCGGGGAGCTGTTTTTT
CASSVTNRTSNTGELFF
>TRBV7-2|-|TRBJ2-7|-
TGTGCCAGCAGCTTAGGTGGGGGTCTCTACGAGCAGTACTTC
CASSLGGGLYEQYF
>TRBV18|-|TRBJ2-5|-
TGTGCCAGCTCACAGGACAGAACCTACCAAGAGACCCAGTACTTC
CASSQDRTYQETQYF
>TRBV28|TRBD2|TRBJ2-5|few
TGTGCCAGCAGTTCCCGGCGGGGGGGCTGGGGATCCCAAGAGACCCAGTACTTC
CASSSRRGGWGSQETQYF
>TRBV2|-|TRBJ2-3|-
TGTGCCAGCAACCAGATCCTCACAGATACGCAGTATTTT
CASNQILTDTQYF
>TRBV11-2|-|TRBJ2-7|-
TGTGCCAGCAGCTTAGATCCAGGACAAGACTACGAGCAGTACTTC
CASSLDPGQDYEQYF
>TRBV9|TRBD1|TRBJ2-5|-
TGTGCCAGCAGCGACGTAGGGGACAGGGGGTCAGAGACCCAGTACTTC
CASSDVGDRGSETQYF
>TRBV5-6|TRBD2|TRBJ2-1|once
TGTGCCAGCAGCTTGGGGACTAGCGAACTCGAGCAGTTCTTC
CASSLGTSELEQFF
>TRBV29-1|-|TRBJ1-2|-
TGCAGCGTTTCGGACGGGATAAAAGGCTACACCTTC
CSVSDGIKGYTF
>TRBV27|-|TRBJ2-1|-
TGTGCCAGCAGTTTATTTCGGCAGTCCAATGAGCAGTTCTTC
CASSLFRQSNEQFF
>TRBV5-6|-|TRBJ1-2|few
TGTGCCAGCAGCTTGTATTCAGGGGAGTACTATGGCTACACCTTC
CASSLYSGEYYGYTF
>TRBV7-2|TRBD2|TRBJ2-1|-
TGTGCCAGCAGCTTGAGTAGCGGGTTTTACAATGAGCAGTTCTTC
CASSLSSGFYNEQFF
>TRBV25-1|TRBD1|TRBJ2-1|few
TGTGCCAGCAGTGACAATGGACAGGGTAAGCCCGATGAGCAGTTCTTC
CASSDNGQGKPDEQFF
>TRBV7-9|-|TRBJ1-1|-
TGTGCCAGCAGCTTCCATATAGTGAACACTGAAGCTTTCTTT
CASSFHIVNTEAFF
>TRBV28|-|TRBJ1-6|few
TGTGCCAGCAGTCTCCCGACCTCACCCCTCCACTTT
CASSLPTSPLHF